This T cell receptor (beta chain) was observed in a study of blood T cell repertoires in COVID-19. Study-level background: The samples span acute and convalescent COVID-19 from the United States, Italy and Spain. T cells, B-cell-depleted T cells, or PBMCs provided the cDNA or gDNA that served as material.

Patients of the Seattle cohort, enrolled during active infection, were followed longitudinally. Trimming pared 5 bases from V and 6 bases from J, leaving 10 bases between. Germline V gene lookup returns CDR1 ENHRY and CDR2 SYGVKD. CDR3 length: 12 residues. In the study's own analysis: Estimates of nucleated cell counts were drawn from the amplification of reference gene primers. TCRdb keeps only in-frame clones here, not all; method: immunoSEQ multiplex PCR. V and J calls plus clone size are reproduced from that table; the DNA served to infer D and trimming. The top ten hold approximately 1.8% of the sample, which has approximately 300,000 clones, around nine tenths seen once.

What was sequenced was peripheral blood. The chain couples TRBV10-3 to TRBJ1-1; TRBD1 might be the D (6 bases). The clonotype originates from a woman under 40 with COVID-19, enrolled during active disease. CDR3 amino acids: CAISPGQSEAFF. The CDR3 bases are TGTGCCATCAGTCCCGGACAGTCTGAAGCTTTCTTT.